The 14 T cell receptor beta chains in this list originate from one sample, sequenced in a study of T cells in Graves' hyperthyroidism and ophthalmopathy. RNA transcripts provided the source from which TCR beta CDR3 regions were amplified. HTBI primers were the set used in a first-round RT-PCR of the TCR CDR3. In TCRdb, the multiplex PCR reads were re-called with MiXCR into one record per CDR3 protein. This table holds around 400,000 distinct CDR3 sequences, approximately 13% found once. Source material: blood. These receptors were obtained from a woman in her late teens or twenties with Graves' hyperthyroidism.

The chain employs TRBV28 and TRBJ2-5; TRBD2 is a possible D gene (7 bases). Trimming left V 2 bases short and J 1 base short, with 14 bases between. Germline loops: CDR1 MDHEN, CDR2 SYDVKM. The CDR3 totals 16 residues. The CDR3 spells CASSLREGDGQETQYF. Here the CDR3 DNA reads TGTGCCAGCAGTTTAAGGGAGGGGGACGGCCAAGAGACCCAGTACTTC. Full variable domain (rest looked up from reference TRBV28 and TRBJ2-5): DVKVTQSSRYLVKRTGEKVFLECVQDMDHENMFWYRQDPGLGLRLIYFSYDVKMKEKGDIPEGYSVSREKKERFSLILESASTNQTSMYLCASSLREGDGQETQYFGPGTRLLVL.

A remark on this clonotype: One end of the junction does not line up with germline, which may come from a read error. V gene TRBV10-2 combines with J gene TRBJ2-1; TRBD2 might be the D (6 bases). Per germline, CDR1 WSHSY and CDR2 SAAADI. The CDR3 spans 14 residues. Written as DNA, the CDR3 is TGCGCCAGCAGCCTAGCGCCCTCCTACAATGAGCAGTCCTTC. This sequence encodes CASSLAPSYNEQSF.

This clonotype was seen at least ten times. The chain has TRBV28 and TRBJ1-4; weak D call: TRBD1 (5 bases). V was trimmed by 5 bases and J by 3 bases, leaving 16 bases between them. Germline CDR1 and CDR2: MDHEN and SYDVKM. This CDR3 has 16 amino acids. In DNA form, the CDR3 reads TGTGCCAGCAGTGCTGTACCCCGGGGGGCTAATGAAAAACTGTTTTTT. It yields the protein CASSAVPRGANEKLFF.

This clonotype was counted many times. The chain is built from TRBV28 and TRBJ1-3, with unresolved D. The germline V and J ends were trimmed by 10 bases and 4 bases, with 11 bases remaining between them. Germline V lookup: CDR1 MDHEN, CDR2 SYDVKM. CDR3 length equals 12 residues. The CDR3 DNA reads as TGTGCCACCCGAAGGTCCGGAAACACCATATATTTT. This codes for CATRRSGNTIYF.

This clonotype occurred many times. The chain is built from TRBV7-2 and TRBJ1-3; possible D gene TRBD1, 5 bases. V dropped 7 bases and J dropped 4 bases, with 17 bases sitting between them. This CDR3 spans 15 amino acids. Per the germline V gene, CDR1 is SGHTA and CDR2 is FQGNSA. CDR3 in amino acids: CASNHGGTAGNTIYF. DNA of the CDR3: TGTGCCAGCAACCACGGCGGGACCGCGGGAAACACCATATATTTT.

This clonotype was observed many times. This chain links TRBV3-1 with TRBJ1-2; no reliable D call. Germline values: CDR1 LGHDT, CDR2 YNNKEL (reference sequence). Deletions cut 4 bases from V and 2 bases from J, with 11 bases between. CDR3 length equals 14 residues. The CDR3 DNA follows: TGTGCCAGCAGCCCGGGATCGATCAACTATGGCTACACCTTC. It codes for CASSPGSINYGYTF.

This chain links TRBV14 with TRBJ2-5; 10 bases map to TRBD1. After removal of 4 bases from V and 2 bases from J, the junction contained 22 bases not matched to a gene. The CDR3 loop spans 21 amino acids. CDR1 is SGHDN and CDR2 is FVKESK in the germline V gene. The CDR3 sequence: CASSRWDRGSSMSNKQETQYF. CDR3 in DNA: TGTGCCAGCAGCCGGTGGGACAGGGGATCCTCCATGTCAAACAAACAAGAGACCCAGTACTTC.

This clonotype was recorded many times. The rearrangement links TRBV25-1 to TRBJ2-7; TRBD1 might be the D (7 bases). Trimming shortened V by 2 bases and J by 0 bases, and 14 bases separated the two germline ends. The CDR3 is 16 residues long. From germline, CDR1 is MGHDK and CDR2 SYGVNS. CDR3 nucleotide sequence: TGTGCCAGCAGTGAACACCAGGGGGGCAGCTCCTACGAGCAGTACTTC. The encoded protein is CASSEHQGGSSYEQYF.

This clonotype was found once. This sequence joins TRBV20-1 and TRBJ1-6; the D is unclear. The CDR3 totals 16 residues. Trimming left V 3 bases short and J 2 bases short, with 14 bases between. The germline V gene has CDR1 DFQATT and CDR2 SNEGSKA (reference sequence). The CDR3 here is CSASPALVPYNSPLHF. In DNA form, the CDR3 reads TGCAGTGCTAGTCCGGCACTGGTTCCCTATAATTCACCCCTCCACTTT.

The J gene is TRBJ2-6, the V gene TRBV6-1, with 9 bases fitting TRBD1. This CDR3 has 17 amino acids. Germline V gene sequence: CDR1 MNHNS, CDR2 SASEGT. J lost 0 bases, V lost 9 bases, and 9 bases had no gene match. CDR3 DNA: TGTGCCAGTCGGTCCGGGACAGGGTTCTCTGGGGCCAACGTCCTGACTTTC. Protein: CASRSGTGFSGANVLTF.

This clonotype was picked up many times. This chain joins TRBV6-1 and TRBJ2-2, with 7 bases identical to TRBD2. This CDR3 has 16 residues. The trim removed 8 bases at V and 3 bases at J, leaving 12 bases unmatched. Germline V gives CDR1 MNHNS, CDR2 SASEGT. CDR3 region: CASPGKASGYTGELFF. In nucleotides, the CDR3 is TGTGCCAGCCCTGGGAAAGCTAGCGGATACACCGGGGAGCTGTTTTTT.

This clonotype was observed at least ten times. V gene TRBV5-1 combines with J gene TRBJ2-3, with TRBD2 matching 9 bases. The junction had 2 bases not matched to a gene; V was cut back by 1 base and J by 2 bases. The CDR3 length is 15 residues. CDR1 and CDR2 from the germline V gene are SGHRS and YFSETQ. CDR3 sequence (DNA): TGCGCCAGCAGCTTGCGACTAGCGGTCACAGATACGCAGTATTTT. It translates to CASSLRLAVTDTQYF.

This clonotype was observed a handful of times. This may come from a read error, since a much larger clone is one base off. V and J are TRBV5-1 and TRBJ2-1; 10 bases are a match to TRBD1. The CDR3 sequence is 15 residues long. Germline V gene lookup returns CDR1 SGHRS and CDR2 YFSETQ. CDR3 loop: CASSSTGGSHNEQLF. The CDR3 DNA follows: TGCGCCAGCAGCTCGACAGGGGGCTCCCACAATGAGCAGCTCTTC.

The V and J genes are TRBV6-1 and TRBJ2-7; 12 nucleotides match TRBD2. Germline CDR1 is MNHNS and CDR2 is SASEGT. This CDR3 spans 17 amino acids. V lost 5 bases to trimming and J lost 1 base; unmatched junction nucleotides: 9. The CDR3 DNA sequence: TGTGCCAGCAGTTATCCTGAGACTAGCGGGGGTTCCTACGAGCAGTACTTC. This codes for CASSYPETSGGSYEQYF.